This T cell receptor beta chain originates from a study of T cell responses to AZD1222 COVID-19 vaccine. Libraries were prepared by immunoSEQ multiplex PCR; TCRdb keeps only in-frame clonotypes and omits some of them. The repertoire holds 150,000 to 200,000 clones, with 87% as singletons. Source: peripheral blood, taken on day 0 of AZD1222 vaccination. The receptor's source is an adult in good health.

CDR3 region: CASSQTGYQETQYF. The CDR3 DNA sequence: TGTGCCAGCAGCCAAACCGGATACCAAGAGACCCAGTACTTC. The chain recombines TRBV7-2 with TRBJ2-5; D is uncertain. The V gene's germline CDR1 is SGHTA and CDR2 FQGNSA. V lost 5 bases to trimming and J lost 0 bases, with 10 bases between them. The CDR3 length is 14 residues. The full variable domain, completed using reference TRBV7-2 and TRBJ2-5, is GAGVSQSPSNKVTEKGKDVELRCDPISGHTALYWYRQSLGQGLEFLIYFQGNSAPDKSGLPSDRFSAERTGGSVSTLTIQRTQQEDSAVYLCASSQTGYQETQYFGPGTRLLVL.